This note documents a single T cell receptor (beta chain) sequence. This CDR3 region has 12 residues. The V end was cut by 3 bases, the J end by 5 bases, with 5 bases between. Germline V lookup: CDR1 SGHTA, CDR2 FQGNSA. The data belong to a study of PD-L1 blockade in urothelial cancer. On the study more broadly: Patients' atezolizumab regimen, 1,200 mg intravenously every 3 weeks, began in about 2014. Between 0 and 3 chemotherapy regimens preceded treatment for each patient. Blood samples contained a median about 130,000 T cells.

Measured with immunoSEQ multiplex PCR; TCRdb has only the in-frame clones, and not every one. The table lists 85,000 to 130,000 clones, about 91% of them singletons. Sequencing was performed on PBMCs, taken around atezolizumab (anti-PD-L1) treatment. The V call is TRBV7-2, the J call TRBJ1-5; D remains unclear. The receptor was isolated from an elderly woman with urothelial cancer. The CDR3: CASSFRDQPQHF. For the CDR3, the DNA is TGTGCCAGCAGCTTCCGGGATCAGCCCCAGCATTTT.